The TCR beta chain described here comes from a study of glioma-infiltrating T cells after dendritic cell vaccination. TCRB CDR3 was amplified from 2 ug genomic DNA or less. Profiling relied on immunoSEQ multiplex PCR, and the TCRdb table lists in-frame clones only, not all of them. This sample has 65,000 to 80,000 clones, with roughly 87% found just once. The trim removed 4 bases at V and 9 bases at J, leaving 8 bases unmatched. The CDR3 consists of 13 residues. Germline V gives CDR1 SGHVS, CDR2 FNYEAQ. Concerning this clone: Antigen: not known.

Time point noted: after dendritic cell vaccination, including at tumor progression/relapse. Study results and caveats: Estimated pretreatment TIL content predicted outcome after dendritic cell vaccination.

The sample consisted of blood, taken after dendritic cell vaccination. This chain joins TRBV7-6 and TRBJ2-7; the match to TRBD1 covers 8 bases. This sequence was found in a human donor with glioblastoma. CDR3 DNA: TGTGCCAGCAGCTGGGCAGGGGGCGATATGCAGTACTTC. As protein: CASSWAGGDMQYF.